The 9 T cell receptor beta chains presented below share a single source sample, sequenced in a study of TIL therapy for anti-PD-1-resistant metastatic lung cancer. Documented time point: pre-treatment sample, taken before nivolumab and TIL therapy. The tumor samples were excised metastases, mostly pleural nodules or supraclavicular lymph nodes. Sequencing used immunoSEQ v3. Clones were read by immunoSEQ multiplex PCR, and TCRdb kept only the in-frame ones, dropping some. The sample has about 50,000 clones, about two thirds seen once. The sequences come from tumor tissue, collected at baseline. The receptors stem from a person between 25 and 79 years old with non-small cell lung cancer.

This chain uses TRBV27 with TRBJ2-1, with 8 bases lining up with TRBD1. With 2 bases clipped from V and 10 bases from J, the junction kept 7 bases outside the gene matches. Germline CDR1 MNHEY, CDR2 SMNVEV (reference sequence). CDR3 size: 14 residues. The DNA for the CDR3 is TGTGCCAGCAGTTTACCGTCCCAGGGGGCCGAGCAGTTCTTC. Residues: CASSLPSQGAEQFF.

The J gene is TRBJ1-1, the V gene TRBV4-2; D might be TRBD1 (5 bases). The V end lost 1 base, the J end lost 4 bases, and 22 bases lay between the germline ends. The CDR3 is 18 residues long. Germline assignment: CDR1 LGHNA and CDR2 YNFKEQ. This CDR3 is CASSQAVGTTLMGTEAFF. CDR3 nucleotides: TGTGCCAGCAGCCAAGCGGTCGGGACGACCCTTATGGGCACTGAAGCTTTCTTT.

CDR3 coding DNA: TGTGCCAGCAGCCCGCCGGGACTAGCGGCGAACACCGGGGAGCTGTTTTTT. This sequence encodes CASSPPGLAANTGELFF. The chain recombines TRBV5-4 with TRBJ2-2, with TRBD2 matching over 11 bases. The CDR3 covers 17 residues. Germline V lookup: CDR1 SGHNT, CDR2 YYREEE (reference sequence). The ends lost 4 bases at V and 0 bases at J; junction bases unmatched: 5.

Here the CDR3 reads CASSEYRDNSPLHF. Here the CDR3 DNA reads TGTGCCAGCAGTGAATACAGGGATAATTCACCCCTCCACTTT. This chain links TRBV25-1 with TRBJ1-6; possible D gene TRBD1, 5 bases. CDR1 and CDR2 (germline): MGHDK, SYGVNS. V gave up 0 bases and J gave up 5 bases, with 5 bases separating them. This CDR3 comprises 14 residues.

The chain uses TRBV27 and TRBJ2-4; D gene ambiguous. This CDR3 contains 13 residues. Germline CDR1 and CDR2: MNHEY and SMNVEV (reference sequence). Between the trimmed V and J ends, which lost 4 bases and 0 bases, there was a span of 4 bases. The CDR3 sequence is CASSWAAKNIQYF. The CDR3 nucleotides read TGTGCCAGCAGTTGGGCAGCCAAAAACATTCAGTACTTC.

The rearrangement joins TRBV6-1 to TRBJ2-6; D is unclear. The CDR3 totals 13 residues. V lost 10 bases, J lost 2 bases, and 9 bases lay in between. CDR1 MNHNS and CDR2 SASEGT come from the germline V gene. CDR3 protein: CATTVTGANVLTF. DNA of the CDR3: TGTGCCACTACGGTAACTGGGGCCAACGTCCTGACTTTC.

The genes are TRBV6-6 and TRBJ1-1; a possible D gene is TRBD1 (5 bases). V was trimmed by 4 bases and J by 3 bases, leaving 12 bases between them. CDR1 is MNHNY, CDR2 SVGAGI, per germline (reference sequence). The CDR3 totals 14 residues. DNA for the CDR3: TGTGCCAGCAGTTTCAGGGTTGCGGACACTGAAGCTTTCTTT. It translates to CASSFRVADTEAFF.

This clone has a handful of counts. Distinct nucleotide sequences in the sample also encode this CDR3. The genes are TRBV20-1 and TRBJ2-1, with a possible D match to TRBD2 (5 bases). The V end lost 6 bases, the J end lost 7 bases, and 10 bases lay between the germline ends. CDR3 length: 11 residues. Germline assignment: CDR1 DFQATT and CDR2 SNEGSKA (reference sequence). In nucleotides, the CDR3 is TGCAGTGCCAGCAGAGGGAATGAGCAGTTCTTC. It encodes CSASRGNEQFF.

V is TRBV6-1 and J is TRBJ2-6; D is possibly TRBD1 or TRBD2 (6 bases each). Germline loops: CDR1 MNHNS, CDR2 SASEGT. Trimming pared 4 bases from V and 4 bases from J, leaving 8 bases between. This CDR3 has 14 residues. The CDR3 nucleotides are TGTGCCAGCAGTGCCGGGGGCGGGGCCAACGTCCTGACTTTC. Its translation is CASSAGGGANVLTF.